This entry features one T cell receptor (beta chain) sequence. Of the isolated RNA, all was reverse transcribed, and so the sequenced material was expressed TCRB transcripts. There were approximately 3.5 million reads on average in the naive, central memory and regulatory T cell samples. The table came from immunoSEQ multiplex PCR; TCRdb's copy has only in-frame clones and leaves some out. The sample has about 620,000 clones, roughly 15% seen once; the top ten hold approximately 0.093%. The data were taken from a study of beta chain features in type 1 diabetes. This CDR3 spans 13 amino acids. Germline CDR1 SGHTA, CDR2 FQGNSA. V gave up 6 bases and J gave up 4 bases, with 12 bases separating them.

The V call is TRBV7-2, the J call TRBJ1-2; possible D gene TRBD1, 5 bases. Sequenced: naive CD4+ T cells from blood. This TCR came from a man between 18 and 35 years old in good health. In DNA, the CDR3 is TGTGCCAGCAGACCCCCAGGGCTCTATGGCTACACCTTC. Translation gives CASRPPGLYGYTF.